A selection of T cell receptor beta chains follows, all from one sample in a study of T cells in Graves' hyperthyroidism and ophthalmopathy. Each CDR3 protein gets one entry after TCRdb re-called the multiplex PCR reads with MiXCR. The repertoire has 350,000 or so distinct CDR3 sequences, about a sixth of them found once; the top ten carry around 16%. Sequencing was done on a sample of blood. The receptors were sampled from a woman in her thirties or forties with Graves' ophthalmopathy. The CDR3 runs from the conserved cysteine through the conserved F or W. A D gene is named only where the DNA matches it firmly. A row's size may be missing; if present it is once, few, many or a size class.

D gene: -; clone size: -; J gene: TRBJ2-5; V gene: TRBV6-1; CDR3 protein: CASSRRTGETQYF; CDR3 DNA: TGTGCCAGCAGTCGTCGGACTGGAGAGACCCAGTACTTC
D gene: -; clone size: many; J gene: TRBJ1-5; V gene: TRBV6-2/TRBV6-3; CDR3 protein: CASTIGSLSQPQHF; CDR3 DNA: TGTGCCAGCACCATAGGGAGTCTAAGCCAGCCCCAGCATTTT
D gene: -; clone size: few; J gene: TRBJ2-7; V gene: TRBV30; CDR3 protein: CAWSVNEQYF; CDR3 DNA: TGTGCCTGGAGTGTAAACGAGCAGTACTTC
D gene: -; clone size: many; J gene: TRBJ2-4; V gene: TRBV20-1; CDR3 protein: CSARDPAEWRLAKNIQYF; CDR3 DNA: TGCAGTGCTAGAGATCCGGCGGAATGGCGACTAGCCAAAAACATTCAGTACTTC
D gene: -; clone size: many; J gene: TRBJ1-1; V gene: TRBV19; CDR3 protein: CASAVEMNTEAFF; CDR3 DNA: TGTGCCAGTGCGGTCGAAATGAACACTGAAGCTTTCTTT
D gene: -; clone size: -; J gene: TRBJ1-2; V gene: TRBV6-2/TRBV6-3; CDR3 protein: CASTRRTDYYGYTF; CDR3 DNA: TGTGCCAGCACCAGAAGGACAGATTACTATGGCTACACCTTC
D gene: -; clone size: many; J gene: TRBJ1-2; V gene: TRBV28; CDR3 protein: CAVHSDNYGYTF; CDR3 DNA: TGTGCCGTCCACAGCGATAACTATGGCTACACCTTC
D gene: -; clone size: many; J gene: TRBJ1-1; V gene: TRBV12-3/TRBV12-4; CDR3 protein: CASSYGYTEAFF; CDR3 DNA: TGTGCCAGCTCGTATGGGTACACTGAAGCTTTCTTT
D gene: -; clone size: few; J gene: TRBJ2-7; V gene: TRBV28; CDR3 protein: CASSEIVPRYEQYF; CDR3 DNA: TGTGCCAGCAGTGAAATAGTCCCACGCTACGAGCAGTACTTC
D gene: -; clone size: many; J gene: TRBJ2-7; V gene: TRBV28; CDR3 protein: CASSRTTGWDEQYF; CDR3 DNA: TGTGCCAGCAGCCGAACAACAGGGTGGGACGAGCAGTACTTC
D gene: -; clone size: -; J gene: TRBJ1-3; V gene: TRBV6-5; CDR3 protein: CASSYSFDISSGNTIFF; CDR3 DNA: TGTGCCAGCAGTTACTCCTTTGACATATCCTCTGGAAACACCATATTTTTT
D gene: -; clone size: many; J gene: TRBJ1-1; V gene: TRBV12-3/TRBV12-4; CDR3 protein: CASSFATGNTEAFF; CDR3 DNA: TGTGCCAGCAGTTTCGCGACAGGGAACACTGAAGCTTTCTTT
D gene: -; clone size: -; J gene: TRBJ1-6; V gene: TRBV18; CDR3 protein: CASRTGTNNSPLHF; CDR3 DNA: TGTGCCAGCAGGACCGGGACAAATAATTCACCCCTCCACTTT
D gene: -; clone size: -; J gene: TRBJ2-7; V gene: TRBV7-9; CDR3 protein: CASSLTGPYEQHF; CDR3 DNA: TGTGCCAGCAGCTTGACCGGGCCCTACGAGCAGCACTTC
D gene: TRBD1; clone size: once; J gene: TRBJ2-5; V gene: TRBV28; CDR3 protein: CASSSTGGAWETQYF; CDR3 DNA: TGTGCCAGCAGTTCCACAGGGGGCGCATGGGAGACCCAGTACTTC
D gene: TRBD1; clone size: many; J gene: TRBJ2-2; V gene: TRBV12-3/TRBV12-4; CDR3 protein: CASSNHPTGAGELFF; CDR3 DNA: TGTGCCAGCAGTAATCATCCCACAGGGGCCGGGGAGCTGTTTTTT
D gene: -; clone size: many; J gene: TRBJ2-7; V gene: TRBV5-5; CDR3 protein: CASSLEWGPAYEQYF; CDR3 DNA: TGTGCCAGCAGCTTGGAGTGGGGACCCGCCTACGAGCAGTACTTC
D gene: TRBD1; clone size: few; J gene: TRBJ2-5; V gene: TRBV19; CDR3 protein: CATTGGAGQETQYF; CDR3 DNA: TGTGCCACGACAGGGGGCGCCGGTCAAGAGACCCAGTACTTC
D gene: -; clone size: many; J gene: TRBJ2-7; V gene: TRBV6-1; CDR3 protein: CASSDRFPSYEQYF; CDR3 DNA: TGTGCCAGCAGTGACAGGTTTCCGTCCTACGAGCAGTACTTC
D gene: -; clone size: few; J gene: TRBJ1-1; V gene: TRBV11-1; CDR3 protein: CASRPRLGGPLNTEAFF; CDR3 DNA: TGTGCCAGCAGGCCTAGATTAGGGGGGCCTTTGAACACTGAAGCTTTCTTT
D gene: -; clone size: many; J gene: TRBJ1-2; V gene: TRBV5-1; CDR3 protein: CASSLEAVYGYTF; CDR3 DNA: TGCGCCAGCAGCTTGGAGGCTGTCTATGGCTACACCTTC
D gene: -; clone size: many; J gene: TRBJ2-2; V gene: TRBV7-9; CDR3 protein: CARVSQDTGELFF; CDR3 DNA: TGTGCCAGAGTTAGCCAGGACACCGGGGAGCTGTTTTTT
D gene: TRBD2; clone size: many; J gene: TRBJ2-4; V gene: TRBV6-1; CDR3 protein: CASIGGRKNIQYF; CDR3 DNA: TGTGCCAGCATCGGCGGGAGAAAAAACATTCAGTACTTC
D gene: -; clone size: many; J gene: TRBJ2-2; V gene: TRBV9; CDR3 protein: CASSVSPGVNTGELFF; CDR3 DNA: TGTGCCAGCAGCGTATCTCCGGGGGTAAACACCGGGGAGCTGTTTTTT
D gene: -; clone size: many; J gene: TRBJ2-2; V gene: TRBV10-1; CDR3 protein: CASSEGGGTGELFF; CDR3 DNA: TGCGCCAGCAGTGAGGGGGGCGGCACCGGGGAGCTGTTTTTT
D gene: -; clone size: many; J gene: TRBJ1-1; V gene: TRBV7-2; CDR3 protein: CASSLRSANTEAFF; CDR3 DNA: TGTGCCAGCAGCTTAAGGAGCGCAAACACTGAAGCTTTCTTT
D gene: -; clone size: -; J gene: TRBJ1-1; V gene: TRBV18; CDR3 protein: CASSMGRTNTEAFF; CDR3 DNA: TGTGCCAGCTCTATGGGACGGACGAACACTGAAGCTTTCTTT
D gene: -; clone size: -; J gene: TRBJ2-3; V gene: TRBV28; CDR3 protein: CASSSRVWGVRSSTDTQYF; CDR3 DNA: TGTGCCAGCAGTTCCCGAGTCTGGGGGGTACGATCTAGCACAGATACGCAGTATTTT
D gene: TRBD1; clone size: -; J gene: TRBJ1-3; V gene: TRBV3-1; CDR3 protein: CASSQPGQGTGNTIYF; CDR3 DNA: TGTGCCAGCAGCCAACCCGGACAGGGAACTGGAAACACCATATATTTT
D gene: -; clone size: few; J gene: TRBJ2-7; V gene: TRBV28; CDR3 protein: CASSLNRAKEQYF; CDR3 DNA: TGTGCCAGCAGTTTAAACAGGGCAAAAGAGCAGTACTTC
D gene: -; clone size: many; J gene: TRBJ1-2; V gene: TRBV20-1; CDR3 protein: CSARPGWDGYTF; CDR3 DNA: TGCAGTGCTAGACCTGGGTGGGATGGCTACACCTTC
D gene: -; clone size: many; J gene: TRBJ1-5; V gene: TRBV6-2/TRBV6-3; CDR3 protein: CACRKEGQQPQHF; CDR3 DNA: TGTGCCTGCCGGAAGGAGGGGCAACAGCCCCAGCATTTT
D gene: -; clone size: many; J gene: TRBJ2-6; V gene: TRBV28; CDR3 protein: CAIKVGGRRRSGANVLTF; CDR3 DNA: TGTGCCATTAAGGTCGGGGGGCGTCGGCGCTCTGGGGCCAACGTCCTGACTTTC
D gene: -; clone size: few; J gene: TRBJ2-2; V gene: TRBV7-2; CDR3 protein: CASSLFPTGELFF; CDR3 DNA: TGTGCCAGCAGCTTATTTCCGACCGGGGAGCTGTTTTTT
D gene: TRBD1; clone size: many; J gene: TRBJ1-2; V gene: TRBV6-1; CDR3 protein: CASRQGASYGYTF; CDR3 DNA: TGTGCCAGCAGACAGGGGGCTAGCTATGGCTACACCTTC
D gene: -; clone size: many; J gene: TRBJ1-5; V gene: TRBV19; CDR3 protein: CASSIGGNQPQHF; CDR3 DNA: TGTGCCAGTAGTATCGGAGGCAATCAGCCCCAGCATTTT
D gene: -; clone size: few; J gene: TRBJ2-5; V gene: TRBV11-2; CDR3 protein: CASSLVPKPDQYF; CDR3 DNA: TGTGCCAGCAGCTTAGTTCCTAAACCCGACCAGTACTTC
D gene: -; clone size: -; J gene: TRBJ1-3; V gene: TRBV28; CDR3 protein: CASRFTAISGNTIYF; CDR3 DNA: TGTGCCAGCAGATTTACAGCCATCTCTGGAAACACCATATATTTT
D gene: TRBD2; clone size: few; J gene: TRBJ2-6; V gene: TRBV11-2; CDR3 protein: CASSPIVAGGMWGANVLTF; CDR3 DNA: TGTGCCAGCAGCCCCATAGTAGCGGGAGGGATGTGGGGGGCCAACGTCCTGACTTTC
D gene: -; clone size: many; J gene: TRBJ1-1; V gene: TRBV29-1; CDR3 protein: CSVDSTEAFF; CDR3 DNA: TGCAGCGTTGACAGCACTGAAGCTTTCTTT
D gene: TRBD2; clone size: many; J gene: TRBJ2-7; V gene: TRBV20-1; CDR3 protein: CSAAPGLADYEQYF; CDR3 DNA: TGCAGTGCTGCGCCGGGACTAGCGGACTACGAGCAGTACTTC
D gene: -; clone size: -; J gene: TRBJ2-7; V gene: TRBV28; CDR3 protein: CASTPFGTPYEQYF; CDR3 DNA: TGTGCCAGCACCCCTTTCGGGACACCATACGAGCAGTACTTC
D gene: -; clone size: many; J gene: TRBJ1-3; V gene: TRBV28; CDR3 protein: CASRGRNSGNTIYF; CDR3 DNA: TGTGCCAGCAGAGGCAGGAACTCTGGAAACACCATATATTTT
D gene: -; clone size: many; J gene: TRBJ1-5; V gene: TRBV28; CDR3 protein: CASRGPSSNQPQHF; CDR3 DNA: TGTGCCAGCAGGGGGCCATCTAGCAATCAGCCCCAGCATTTT